The 25 T cell receptor beta chains below were found in one sample sequenced in a study of blood T cell repertoires in COVID-19. Method: immunoSEQ multiplex PCR; TCRdb's copy keeps in-frame clones and lacks some. The data show 120,000 to 150,000 clones, roughly 85% seen once. Sequenced material: peripheral blood. The receptor source for this set is a man aged 50 to 59 with acute or convalescent COVID-19.

This clone was seen a handful of times. This rearrangement joins TRBV28 to TRBJ1-5; unclear D gene. This CDR3 region has 12 residues. Germline lookup yields CDR1 MDHEN and CDR2 SYDVKM. V lost 6 bases, J lost 7 bases, and 10 bases lay in between. CDR3 nucleotides: TGTGCCAGCAGCCGCGTGGAGCAGCCCCAGCATTTT. It specifies CASSRVEQPQHF.

J is TRBJ1-1 and V is TRBV5-3; D remains unclear. TRBV5-3 is an ORF; its function is uncertain. The V and J ends lost 3 bases and 5 bases respectively, with 8 bases between them. The CDR3 consists of 12 residues. CDR3 region: CARSYPRTEAFF. CDR3 nucleotides: TGTGCCAGAAGCTACCCTCGGACTGAAGCTTTCTTT.

J is TRBJ2-7 and V is TRBV5-6; 10 positions agree with TRBD1. The junction had 4 bases not matched to a gene; V was cut back by 3 bases and J by 4 bases. This CDR3 is built from 14 residues. Germline V gene data show CDR1 as SGHDT and CDR2 as YYEEEE. As DNA, the CDR3 is TGTGCCAGCAGCTGGGACAGGGGCACATACGAGCAGTACTTC. As protein: CASSWDRGTYEQYF.

The V call is TRBV3-1 (or the pseudogene TRBV3-2), the J call TRBJ1-4; tentative D call: TRBD1 (6 bases). This CDR3 region has 14 residues. V shed 1 base and J shed 10 bases, with 13 bases lying between them. The germline CDR1 and CDR2 sequences are LGHDT and YNNKEL (reference sequence). CDR3 protein: CASSQVTGKGKLFF. The CDR3 coding sequence is TGTGCCAGCAGCCAAGTAACAGGGAAAGGAAAACTGTTTTTT.

The chain has TRBV7-6 and TRBJ2-5; D not certain. The CDR3 has 13 amino acids. Germline CDR1 and CDR2: SGHVS and FNYEAQ. The V and J ends lost 0 bases and 1 base respectively, with 3 bases between them. The CDR3 sequence: CASSLAIQETQYF. The DNA of the CDR3 is TGTGCCAGCAGCTTAGCCATCCAAGAGACCCAGTACTTC.

This chain links TRBV6-4 with TRBJ2-2, with TRBD2 identical over 11 bases. V shed 5 bases and J 4 bases; nucleotides not matched to a gene: 9. Germline V gene lookup returns CDR1 MRHNA and CDR2 SNTAGT. The CDR3 is 17 amino acids. The CDR3 DNA sequence: TGTGCCAGCAGTTTGAGGGGACTAGCGGAAGTCACCGGGGAGCTGTTTTTT. It translates to CASSLRGLAEVTGELFF.

The rearrangement joins TRBV7-3 to TRBJ1-1; 8 nucleotides match TRBD1. This CDR3 contains 13 residues. Germline CDR1 is SGHTA and CDR2 is FQGTGA. J gave up 5 bases and V 5 bases, and 4 bases lay outside the gene matches. This CDR3 is CASSPTGGTEAFF. CDR3 nucleotide sequence: TGTGCCAGCAGCCCCACAGGGGGTACTGAAGCTTTCTTT.

CDR3 sequence reads: CASRLQGQETQYF. Written as DNA, the CDR3 is TGTGCCAGTAGGCTCCAGGGTCAAGAGACCCAGTACTTC. This chain joins TRBV19 and TRBJ2-5; tentatively, D is TRBD1 (5 bases). Germline lookup yields CDR1 LNHDA and CDR2 SQIVND (reference sequence). The CDR3 contains 13 residues. Trimming took 6 bases from V and 2 from J, leaving 10 bases between them.

The rearrangement links TRBV10-1 to TRBJ2-3; possible D gene TRBD2, 5 bases. V lost 6 bases and J lost 6, with 22 bases in between. Germline loops: CDR1 WNHNN, CDR2 SYGVQD (reference sequence). The CDR3 is made up of 16 amino acids. This chain's CDR3 is CASSKDSHEPVDTQYF. In nucleotides, the CDR3 is TGCGCCAGCAGCAAGGACTCCCACGAACCCGTCGATACGCAGTATTTT.

The genes are TRBV27 and TRBJ2-3, with 11 bases fitting TRBD2. The CDR3 length is 15 residues. Germline V lookup: CDR1 MNHEY, CDR2 SMNVEV (reference sequence). V gave up 5 bases and J gave up 1 base; unmatched junction bases: 2. This CDR3 reads CASSEGLAGTDTQYF. In DNA, the CDR3 is TGTGCCAGCAGTGAGGGACTAGCGGGCACAGATACGCAGTATTTT.

V and J are TRBV18 and TRBJ1-3, with a tentative D call TRBD1 (5 bases). CDR1 and CDR2 (germline): KGHSH, LQKENI. The CDR3 is made up of 16 amino acids. Trimming left V 4 bases short and J 0 bases short, with 13 bases between. The CDR3 loop is CASSQPGGSSGNTIYF. CDR3 coding DNA: TGTGCCAGCTCACAACCGGGGGGTTCCTCTGGAAACACCATATATTTT.

DNA for the CDR3: TGTGCCAGCAGCCTGGATCGGGGGAATGGTCAGCCCCAGCATTTT. Translation gives CASSLDRGNGQPQHF. V and J are TRBV6-5 and TRBJ1-5, with D maybe TRBD1 (5 bases). The CDR3 is made up of 15 amino acids. V was trimmed by 6 bases and J by 6 bases, leaving 18 bases between them. CDR1 MNHEY and CDR2 SVGAGI come from the germline V gene.

CDR3 in amino acids: CASSQGTGGFNQPQHF. The CDR3 DNA sequence: TGCGCCAGCAGCCAAGGTACAGGGGGCTTCAATCAGCCCCAGCATTTT. The V gene is TRBV4-1, the J gene TRBJ1-5, with 9 bases matching TRBD1. In germline, CDR1 is MGHRA, CDR2 YSYEKL. This CDR3 is built from 16 residues. The V and J ends lost 1 base and 3 bases, in that order; junction bases with no gene match: 4.

DNA for the CDR3: TGCAGCAGACAGATCCAAGAGACCCAGTACTTC. It is translated as CSRQIQETQYF. V and J are TRBV20-1 and TRBJ2-5, with a possible D match to TRBD1 (5 bases). CDR1 is DFQATT, CDR2 SNEGSKA, per germline (reference sequence). This CDR3 is built from 11 residues.

This clone was recorded once. The rearrangement links TRBV18 to TRBJ2-7, with 10 nucleotides matching TRBD1. CDR3 length equals 14 residues. V shed 6 bases and J 2 bases; nucleotides not matched to a gene: 4. Germline-derived CDR1 and CDR2 are KGHSH and LQKENI. CDR3 nucleotide sequence: TGTGCCAGCTCGCGGGACAGGGGACCCTACGAGCAGTACTTC. Its protein is CASSRDRGPYEQYF. The complete variable domain, with remaining parts taken from reference TRBV18 and TRBJ2-7, reads NAGVMQNPRHLVRRRGQEARLRCSPMKGHSHVYWYRQLPEEGLKFMVYLQKENIIDESGMPKERFSAEFPKEGPSILRIQQVVRGDSAAYFCASSRDRGPYEQYFGPGTRLTVT.

The gene calls are TRBV18 and TRBJ2-6; D unclear. The CDR3 consists of 16 residues. The V gene's germline CDR1 is KGHSH and CDR2 LQKENI. The V and J ends lost 6 bases and 1 base respectively, with 13 bases between them. CDR3 amino acids: CASSSMVLSGANVLTF. In DNA form, the CDR3 reads TGTGCCAGCTCCTCTATGGTCCTTTCTGGGGCCAACGTCCTGACTTTC. The entire variable domain, with the rest obtained from reference TRBV18 and TRBJ2-6, is as follows: NAGVMQNPRHLVRRRGQEARLRCSPMKGHSHVYWYRQLPEEGLKFMVYLQKENIIDESGMPKERFSAEFPKEGPSILRIQQVVRGDSAAYFCASSSMVLSGANVLTFGAGSRLTVL.

The chain carries TRBV6-5 and TRBJ1-1, with D tentatively TRBD1 (5 bases). V was clipped by 6 bases and J by 2 bases, with 13 bases between them. CDR3 length equals 14 residues. CDR1 MNHEY and CDR2 SVGAGI come from the germline V gene. CDR3 nucleotide sequence: TGTGCCAGCAGCACCCGTACAGGAAACACTGAAGCTTTCTTT. Its protein product is CASSTRTGNTEAFF.

V usage is TRBV7-9 and J usage is TRBJ1-6; D not certain. Germline V CDR1 and CDR2: SEHNR, FQNEAQ (reference sequence). The CDR3 spans 15 residues. Trimming cost V 5 bases and J 4 bases, with 12 bases left between them. CDR3 amino acids: CASSRAGTYNSPLHF. CDR3 sequence (DNA): TGTGCCAGCAGCCGAGCGGGAACGTATAATTCACCCCTCCACTTT.

The rearrangement joins TRBV5-1 to TRBJ2-3, with 14 bases fitting TRBD2. CDR1 and CDR2 from the germline V gene are SGHRS and YFSETQ. The CDR3 is made up of 17 amino acids. V lost 4 bases, J lost 6 bases, and 10 bases stayed unmatched. This CDR3 reads CASSQTGLAGDADTQYF. The CDR3, as DNA: TGCGCCAGCAGCCAAACGGGACTAGCGGGAGATGCCGATACGCAGTATTTT. The full variable domain, rest sourced from reference TRBV5-1 and TRBJ2-3, is KAGVTQTPRYLIKTRGQQVTLSCSPISGHRSVSWYQQTPGQGLQFLFEYFSETQRNKGNFPGRFSGRQFSNSRSEMNVSTLELGDSALYLCASSQTGLAGDADTQYFGPGTRLTVL.

This clone was found once. The gene calls are TRBV18 and TRBJ1-2; 9 positions agree with TRBD1. V gave up 3 bases and J gave up 8 bases; unmatched junction bases: 10. The CDR3 extends over 15 amino acids. Looked up from germline, CDR1 is KGHSH and CDR2 is LQKENI. The DNA of the CDR3 is TGTGCCAGCTCACCGCCGGGACAGGGCAAAGGCGGCTACACCTTC. The encoded protein is CASSPPGQGKGGYTF.

The CDR3 loop is CASSLAAGRRPLHF. The CDR3 coding sequence is TGTGCCAGCAGTTTAGCGGCAGGGCGCAGACCCCTCCACTTT. J is TRBJ1-6 and V is TRBV27; maybe TRBD1 (5 bases). Looked up from germline, CDR1 is MNHEY and CDR2 is SMNVEV (reference sequence). The CDR3 contains 14 residues. Trimming stripped 2 bases from V and 12 bases from J, with 14 bases between.

This chain uses TRBV18 with TRBJ1-5, with TRBD1 matching over 8 bases. CDR1 is KGHSH and CDR2 is LQKENI in the germline V gene. This CDR3 is built from 16 residues. V gave up 3 bases and J gave up 3 bases; unmatched junction bases: 7. The CDR3 DNA reads TGTGCCAGCTCACCGGCGACAGGGGCCATCAATCAGCCCCAGCATTTT. This codes for CASSPATGAINQPQHF.

This clone is a singleton in its sample. The J gene is TRBJ2-2, the V gene TRBV4-2, with D unclear. Germline CDR1 and CDR2: LGHNA and YNFKEQ. V lost 0 bases, J lost 3 bases, and 11 bases lay in between. The CDR3 contains 16 residues. This CDR3 reads CASSQEEAAYTGELFF. For the CDR3, the DNA is TGTGCCAGCAGCCAAGAAGAGGCAGCTTACACCGGGGAGCTGTTTTTT.

This chain connects TRBV5-4 to TRBJ1-1; D call uncertain. Trimming cost V 4 bases and J 1 base, with 2 bases left between them. The CDR3 sequence is 11 residues long. Germline V gene data show CDR1 as SGHNT and CDR2 as YYREEE (reference sequence). The CDR3 nucleotides read TGTGCCAGCAGCCGGAACACTGAAGCTTTCTTT. Its protein is CASSRNTEAFF. Full variable domain (rest looked up from reference TRBV5-4 and TRBJ1-1): ETGVTQSPTHLIKTRGQQVTLRCSSQSGHNTVSWYQQALGQGPQFIFQYYREEENGRGNFPPRFSGLQFPNYSSELNVNALELDDSALYLCASSRNTEAFFGQGTRLTVV.

The chain recombines TRBV5-1 with TRBJ2-2; TRBD2 agrees at 7 bases. Germline CDR1 and CDR2: SGHRS and YFSETQ. V gave up 0 bases and J gave up 2 bases; unmatched junction bases: 7. This CDR3 contains 17 residues. For the CDR3, the DNA is TGCGCCAGCAGCTTGGAAGGCGTGACTAGCAACACCGGGGAGCTGTTTTTT. Translating it yields CASSLEGVTSNTGELFF.